This TCR beta chain was documented in a study of neoadjuvant nivolumab and ipilimumab in lung cancer. The study, taken as a whole, reports: Resected-tumor TCR richness correlated positively with pretherapy blood richness. From pretherapy to surgery, tumor richness and clonality rose with dual therapy.

The CDR3 totals 15 residues. The germline gives CDR1 SSHAT, CDR2 FNYEAQ (reference sequence). This clone was picked up a small number of times. Antigen unknown. One junction end disagrees with the germline gene, perhaps due to a read error. Only in-frame clones appear in the TCRdb table, and some are missing; sequencing was by immunoSEQ multiplex PCR. The sample holds more than 25,000 clones, about 78% seen once. The chain has TRBV7-7 and TRBJ2-2; 10 nucleotides align to TRBD2. The sequence came from an adult with non-small cell lung cancer. Source: tumor tissue, taken after neoadjuvant nivolumab, alone or with ipilimumab, at or shortly before surgery. CDR3 in DNA: TGTGCTAGCAGCCCGAGCGGGGGGGCCGGCGGGGAGCTGTTTTTT. Residues: CASSPSGGAGGELFF.